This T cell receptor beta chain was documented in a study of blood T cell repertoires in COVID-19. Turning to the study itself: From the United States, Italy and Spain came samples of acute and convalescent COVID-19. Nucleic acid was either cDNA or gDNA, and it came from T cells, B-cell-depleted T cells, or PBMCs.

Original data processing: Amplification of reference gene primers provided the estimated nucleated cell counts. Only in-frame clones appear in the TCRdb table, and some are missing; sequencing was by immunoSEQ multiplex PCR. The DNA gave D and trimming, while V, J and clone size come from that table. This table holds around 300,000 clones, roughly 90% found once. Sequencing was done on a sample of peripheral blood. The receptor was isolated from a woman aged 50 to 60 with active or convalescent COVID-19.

For the CDR3, the DNA is TGTGCCAGCAGCGCGACAGGGTCGAAACTTGGAAACACCATATATTTT. Translated, it gives CASSATGSKLGNTIYF. The genes are TRBV11-2 and TRBJ1-3; 7 nucleotides line up with TRBD1. The CDR3 extends over 16 amino acids. CDR1 is SGHAT and CDR2 is FQNNGV in the germline V gene. Trimming removed 5 bases from V and 3 bases from J; junction bases left unmatched: 10.